A selection of T cell receptor beta chains follows, all from one sample in a study of blood T cell repertoires in COVID-19. Some clones are missing from TCRdb's copy, which holds only in-frame ones; the method was immunoSEQ multiplex PCR. This table holds around 100,000 clones, almost 80% found once. What was sequenced was peripheral blood. The receptor set was obtained from a man aged 60 to 69 with active or convalescent COVID-19. Both conserved end residues are part of each CDR3. Fields, in order: clone size, D gene, J gene, V gene, CDR3 DNA, CDR3 protein. D genes are given only for firm matches. A clone size is listed for some rows: how often the clone was seen (once, few, many), or a class if it is expanded.

>once|-|TRBJ2-1|TRBV24-1
TGTGCCACCAGTGATTTGCGGGGCTCCTACAATGAGCAGTTCTTC
CATSDLRGSYNEQFF
>-|-|TRBJ1-3|TRBV10-2
TGCGCCAGCAGTGAGTCGCTCGTCAGGGTAAAAACCTCATCTGGAAACACCATATATTTT
CASSESLVRVKTSSGNTIYF
>-|TRBD2|TRBJ2-1|TRBV20-1
TGCAGTGCTAACGCAGCGGGGACGCAGTTCTTC
CSANAAGTQFF
>-|-|TRBJ2-1|TRBV2
TGTGCCAGCAGTGAACTTTACAATGAGCAGTTCTTC
CASSELYNEQFF
>-|TRBD1|TRBJ2-1|TRBV29-1
TGCAGCGTTGAAGAGGACAGGGGGCATGAGCAGTTCTTC
CSVEEDRGHEQFF
>many|TRBD2|TRBJ2-7|TRBV4-2
TGTGCCAGCAGCCAAGAGGCTAGCGGAACGTACGAGCAGTACTTC
CASSQEASGTYEQYF
>-|TRBD1|TRBJ2-1|TRBV4-1
TGCGCCAGCAGCAAACCCACAGGGGAGCCCTACAATGAGCAGTTCTTC
CASSKPTGEPYNEQFF
>-|-|TRBJ1-1|TRBV3-1/TRBV3-2
TGTGCCAGCAGCCAAGTGGAGGGCGGGGCTGAAGCTTTCTTT
CASSQVEGGAEAFF
>-|TRBD2|TRBJ2-2|TRBV2
TGTGCCAGCAGCGTACCGGGACTAGCATCTGGGGAGCTGTTTTTT
CASSVPGLASGELFF
>once|-|TRBJ1-2|TRBV6-5
TGTGCCAGCACCCCAGGGATCTCGGGCTATGGCTACACCTTC
CASTPGISGYGYTF
>-|TRBD2|TRBJ2-7|TRBV3-1/TRBV3-2
TGTGCCAGCAGCCAAAGCGGGAGCTACGAGCAGTACTTC
CASSQSGSYEQYF
>-|-|TRBJ2-3|TRBV5-1
TGCGCCAGCAGCTTAAACAGCCCCGGCACAGATACGCAGTATTTT
CASSLNSPGTDTQYF
>-|TRBD2|TRBJ2-2|TRBV5-4
TGTGCCAGCAGCAAATATCTCCTGCTAGCGGGAGCGATCACCGGGGAGCTGTTTTTT
CASSKYLLLAGAITGELFF
>-|TRBD1|TRBJ2-1|TRBV2
TGTGCCAGCAGTCCCGGGACAGACTTATACAATGAGCAGTTCTTC
CASSPGTDLYNEQFF
>once|-|TRBJ1-6|TRBV15
TGTGCCACCAGCAGTTCAGAGGCTTCCTATAATTCACCCCTCCACTTT
CATSSSEASYNSPLHF
>-|-|TRBJ2-6|TRBV3-1/TRBV3-2
TGTGCCAGCAGCTTCTCCAGCTCTGGGGCCAACGTCCTGACTTTC
CASSFSSSGANVLTF
>-|-|TRBJ2-2|TRBV6-1
TGTGCCAGCAGTGAAGCGAGACTAGTATCGAACACCGGGGAGCTGTTTTTT
CASSEARLVSNTGELFF
>-|-|TRBJ2-5|TRBV9
TGTGCCAGCAGCGTAGATACAGGGTCTCACGAGACCCAGTACTTC
CASSVDTGSHETQYF
>-|-|TRBJ1-3|TRBV6-5
TGTGCCAGCAGAGGGGTGTCCAACTCTGGAAACACCATATATTTT
CASRGVSNSGNTIYF
>-|TRBD1|TRBJ1-2|TRBV29-1
TGCAGCGTGGGGGACAGGGGGGCGTATGGCTACACCTTC
CSVGDRGAYGYTF
>-|TRBD1|TRBJ1-1|TRBV2
TGTGCCAGCAGCTTTGGACAGGGGGGGACTGAAGCTTTCTTT
CASSFGQGGTEAFF
>-|TRBD1|TRBJ1-2|TRBV2
TGTGCCAGCAGTTTATTTGGGACAGGAAGGGGCTACACCTTC
CASSLFGTGRGYTF
>-|-|TRBJ1-1|TRBV28
TGTGCCAGCAGCAAAGACAGGCGCGAGGCTTTCTTT
CASSKDRREAFF
>once|TRBD1|TRBJ2-7|TRBV5-1
TGCGCCAGCAGCCCGAGGACAGGGGAAGGCGAGCAGTACTTC
CASSPRTGEGEQYF